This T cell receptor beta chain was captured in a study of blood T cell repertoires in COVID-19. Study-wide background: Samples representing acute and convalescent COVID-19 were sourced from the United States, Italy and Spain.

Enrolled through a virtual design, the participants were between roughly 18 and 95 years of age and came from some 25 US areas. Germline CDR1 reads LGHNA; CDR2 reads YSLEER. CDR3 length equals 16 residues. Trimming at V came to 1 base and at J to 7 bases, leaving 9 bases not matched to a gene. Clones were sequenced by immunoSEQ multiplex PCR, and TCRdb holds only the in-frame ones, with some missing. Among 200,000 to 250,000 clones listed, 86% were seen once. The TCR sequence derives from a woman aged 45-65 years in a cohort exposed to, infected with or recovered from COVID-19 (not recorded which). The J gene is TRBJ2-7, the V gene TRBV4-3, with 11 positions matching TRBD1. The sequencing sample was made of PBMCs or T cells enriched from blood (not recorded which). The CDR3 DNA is TGCGCCAGCAGCCAAGTCTCCGGGACAGGGGGGTCTGAGCAGTACTTC. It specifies CASSQVSGTGGSEQYF.